Detailed here is one TCR beta chain. Antigen specificity is unknown. The sample belongs to a study of cytomegalovirus exposure and HLA in healthy donors. Study-wide findings and caveats: The investigators catalogued 150 to 200 TCR beta chains as cytomegalovirus-associated. First-cohort TCR clusters tended to co-occur in the roughly 130 validation repertoires, a later analysis found.

J lost 3 bases, V lost 4 bases, and 4 bases had no gene match. Germline V gene sequence: CDR1 SQVTM, CDR2 ANQGSEA. The CDR3 length is 13 residues. Generated by immunoSEQ multiplex PCR, the TCRdb table keeps only in-frame clones and is missing some. The table has 150,000 to 170,000 clones, about 86% seen once. This sequence was found in a human donor in good health. The sample consisted of PBMCs. This sequence joins TRBV29-1 and TRBJ1-1; 8 bases line up with TRBD1. CDR3 region: CSVALQGDTEAFF. CDR3 DNA sequence: TGCAGCGTTGCATTACAGGGGGACACTGAAGCTTTCTTT.